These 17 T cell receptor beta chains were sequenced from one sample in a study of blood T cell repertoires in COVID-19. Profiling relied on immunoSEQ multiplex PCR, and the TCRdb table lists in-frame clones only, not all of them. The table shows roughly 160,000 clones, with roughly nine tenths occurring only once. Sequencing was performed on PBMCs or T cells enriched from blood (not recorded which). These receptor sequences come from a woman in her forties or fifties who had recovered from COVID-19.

CDR3 region: CASSYEGRGNEQFF. The CDR3 DNA sequence: TGTGCCAGCAGTTACGAGGGGAGGGGGAATGAGCAGTTCTTC. This chain links TRBV6-5 with TRBJ2-1, with a possible D match to TRBD2 (7 bases). V was clipped by 2 bases and J by 7 bases, with 12 bases between them. This CDR3 has 14 amino acids. Germline CDR1 MNHEY, CDR2 SVGAGI.

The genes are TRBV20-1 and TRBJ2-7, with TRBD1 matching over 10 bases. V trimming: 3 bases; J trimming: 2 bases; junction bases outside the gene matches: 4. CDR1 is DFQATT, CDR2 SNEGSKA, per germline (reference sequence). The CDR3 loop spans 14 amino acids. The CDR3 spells CSASSGTGAYEQYF. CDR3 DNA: TGCAGTGCTAGTTCCGGGACAGGGGCCTACGAGCAGTACTTC.

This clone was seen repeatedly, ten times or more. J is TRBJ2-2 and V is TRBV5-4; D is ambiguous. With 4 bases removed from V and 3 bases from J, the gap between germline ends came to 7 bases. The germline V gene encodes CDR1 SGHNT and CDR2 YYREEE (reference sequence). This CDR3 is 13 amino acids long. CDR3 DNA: TGTGCCAGCAGCCCTCGTCACACCGGGGAGCTGTTTTTT. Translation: CASSPRHTGELFF.

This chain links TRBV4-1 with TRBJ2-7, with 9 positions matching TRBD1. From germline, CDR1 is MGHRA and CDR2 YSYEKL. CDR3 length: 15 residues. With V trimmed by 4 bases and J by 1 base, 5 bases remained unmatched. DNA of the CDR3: TGCGCCAGCAGCCTTACCGGGACAGGGTCCTACGAGCAGTACTTC. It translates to CASSLTGTGSYEQYF.

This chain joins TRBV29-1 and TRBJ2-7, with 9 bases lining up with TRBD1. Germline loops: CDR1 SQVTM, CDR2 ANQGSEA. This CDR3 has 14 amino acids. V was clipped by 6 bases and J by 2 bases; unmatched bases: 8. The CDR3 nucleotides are TGCAGCGTCGTCCGTGGGACAGGGCCCTACGAGCAGTACTTC. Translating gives CSVVRGTGPYEQYF.

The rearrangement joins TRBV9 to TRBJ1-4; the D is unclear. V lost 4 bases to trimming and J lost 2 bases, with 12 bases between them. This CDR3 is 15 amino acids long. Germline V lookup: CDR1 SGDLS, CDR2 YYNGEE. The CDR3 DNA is TGTGCCAGCAGCCCTGGCCCGGGGACTAATGAAAAACTGTTTTTT. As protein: CASSPGPGTNEKLFF.

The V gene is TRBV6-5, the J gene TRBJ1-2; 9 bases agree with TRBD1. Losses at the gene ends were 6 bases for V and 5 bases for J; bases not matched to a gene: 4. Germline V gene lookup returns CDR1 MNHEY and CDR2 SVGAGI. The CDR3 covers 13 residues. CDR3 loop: CASREGTGYGYTF. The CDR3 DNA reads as TGTGCCAGCAGGGAGGGGACAGGGTATGGCTACACCTTC.

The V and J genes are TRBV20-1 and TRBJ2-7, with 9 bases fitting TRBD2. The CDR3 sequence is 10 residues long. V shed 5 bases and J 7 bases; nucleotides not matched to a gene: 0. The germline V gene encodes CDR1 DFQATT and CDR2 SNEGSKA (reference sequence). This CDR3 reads CSAAGGEQYF. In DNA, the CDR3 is TGCAGTGCTGCGGGGGGGGAGCAGTACTTC.

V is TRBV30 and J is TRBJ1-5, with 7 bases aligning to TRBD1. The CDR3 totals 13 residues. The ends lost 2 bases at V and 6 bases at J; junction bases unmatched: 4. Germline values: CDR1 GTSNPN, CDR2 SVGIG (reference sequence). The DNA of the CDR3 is TGTGCCTGGAGTAACAGGGGTCGTCAGCCCCAGCATTTT. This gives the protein CAWSNRGRQPQHF.

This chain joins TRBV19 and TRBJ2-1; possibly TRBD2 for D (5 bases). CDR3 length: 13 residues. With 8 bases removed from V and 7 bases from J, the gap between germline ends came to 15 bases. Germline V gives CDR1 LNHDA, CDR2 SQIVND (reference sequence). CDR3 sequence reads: CASSKLVGNEQFF. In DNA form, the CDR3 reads TGTGCCAGTTCCAAACTAGTTGGGAATGAGCAGTTCTTC.

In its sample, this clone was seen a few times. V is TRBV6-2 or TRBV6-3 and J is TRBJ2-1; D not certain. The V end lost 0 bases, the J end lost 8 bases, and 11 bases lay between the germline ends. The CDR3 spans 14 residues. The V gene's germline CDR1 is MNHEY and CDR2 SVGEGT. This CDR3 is CASSYSTASDEQFF. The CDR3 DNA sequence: TGTGCCAGCAGTTACTCGACGGCAAGCGATGAGCAGTTCTTC.

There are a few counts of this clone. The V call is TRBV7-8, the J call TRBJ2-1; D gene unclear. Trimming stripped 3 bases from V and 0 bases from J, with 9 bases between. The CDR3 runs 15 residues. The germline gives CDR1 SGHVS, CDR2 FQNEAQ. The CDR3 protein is CASSFFLSSYNEQFF. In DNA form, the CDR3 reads TGTGCCAGCAGCTTTTTTTTGAGCTCCTACAATGAGCAGTTCTTC.

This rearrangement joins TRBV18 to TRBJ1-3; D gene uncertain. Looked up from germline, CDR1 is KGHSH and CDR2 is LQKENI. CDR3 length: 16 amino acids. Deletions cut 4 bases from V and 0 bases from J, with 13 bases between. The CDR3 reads CASSREEKSSGNTIYF. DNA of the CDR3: TGTGCCAGCTCACGGGAGGAGAAGTCCTCTGGAAACACCATATATTTT.

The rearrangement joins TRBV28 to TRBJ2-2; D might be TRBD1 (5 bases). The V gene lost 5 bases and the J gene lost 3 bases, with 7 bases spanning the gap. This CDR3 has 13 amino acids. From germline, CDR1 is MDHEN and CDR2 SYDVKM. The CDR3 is CASSQGYTGELFF. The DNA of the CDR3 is TGTGCCAGCAGTCAGGGTTACACCGGGGAGCTGTTTTTT.

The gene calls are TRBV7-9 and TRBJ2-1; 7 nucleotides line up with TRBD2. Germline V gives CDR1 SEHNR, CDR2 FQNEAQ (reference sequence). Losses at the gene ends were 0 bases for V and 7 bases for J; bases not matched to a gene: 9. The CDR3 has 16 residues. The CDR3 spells CASSLAYGGGANEQFF. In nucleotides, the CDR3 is TGTGCCAGCAGCTTAGCCTATGGGGGAGGGGCTAATGAGCAGTTCTTC.

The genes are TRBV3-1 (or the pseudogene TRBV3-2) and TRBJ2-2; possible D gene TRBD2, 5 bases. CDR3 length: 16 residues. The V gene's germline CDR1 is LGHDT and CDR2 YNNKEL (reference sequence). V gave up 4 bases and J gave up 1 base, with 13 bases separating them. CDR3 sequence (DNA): TGTGCCAGCAGCCCCGCATTCGGACTGAACACCGGGGAGCTGTTTTTT. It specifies CASSPAFGLNTGELFF.

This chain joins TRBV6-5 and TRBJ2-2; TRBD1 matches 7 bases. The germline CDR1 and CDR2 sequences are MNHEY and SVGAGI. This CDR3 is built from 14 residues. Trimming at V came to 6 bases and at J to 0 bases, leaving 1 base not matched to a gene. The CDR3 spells CASRGQPNTGELFF. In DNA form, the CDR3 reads TGTGCCAGCAGGGGACAGCCGAACACCGGGGAGCTGTTTTTT.